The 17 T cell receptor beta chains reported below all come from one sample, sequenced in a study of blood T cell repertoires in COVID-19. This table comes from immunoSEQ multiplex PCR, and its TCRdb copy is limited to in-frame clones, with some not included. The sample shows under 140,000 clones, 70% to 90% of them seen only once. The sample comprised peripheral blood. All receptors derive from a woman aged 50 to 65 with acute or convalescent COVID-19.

The CDR3 DNA follows: TGTGCCAGCAGGCGCTCAGGGGTAGATACGCAGTATTTT. Encoded protein: CASRRSGVDTQYF. The rearrangement links TRBV12-3 or TRBV12-4 to TRBJ2-3; tentatively, D is TRBD1 (6 bases). This CDR3 is built from 13 residues. V shed 6 bases and J shed 5 bases, with 12 bases lying between them.

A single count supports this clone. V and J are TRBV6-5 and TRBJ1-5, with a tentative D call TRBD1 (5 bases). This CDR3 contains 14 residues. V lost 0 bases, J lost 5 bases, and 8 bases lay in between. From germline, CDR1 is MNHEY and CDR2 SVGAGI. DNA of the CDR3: TGTGCCAGCAGTTACTCGGGAGGGGATCAGCCCCAGCATTTT. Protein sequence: CASSYSGGDQPQHF.

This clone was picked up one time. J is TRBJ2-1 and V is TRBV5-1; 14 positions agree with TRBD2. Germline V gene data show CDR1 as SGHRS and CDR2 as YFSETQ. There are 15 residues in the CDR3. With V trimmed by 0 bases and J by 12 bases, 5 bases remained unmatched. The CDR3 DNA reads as TGCGCCAGCAGCTTGGGGGGACTAGCGGGAGAAGGGCAGTTCTTC. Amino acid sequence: CASSLGGLAGEGQFF.

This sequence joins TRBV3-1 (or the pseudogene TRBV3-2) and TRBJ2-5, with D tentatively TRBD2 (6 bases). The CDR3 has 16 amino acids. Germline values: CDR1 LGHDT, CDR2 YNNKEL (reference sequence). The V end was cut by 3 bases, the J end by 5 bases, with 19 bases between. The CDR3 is CASSHRTPGAGETQYF. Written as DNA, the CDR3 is TGTGCCAGCAGCCATAGAACCCCCGGGGCGGGGGAGACCCAGTACTTC.

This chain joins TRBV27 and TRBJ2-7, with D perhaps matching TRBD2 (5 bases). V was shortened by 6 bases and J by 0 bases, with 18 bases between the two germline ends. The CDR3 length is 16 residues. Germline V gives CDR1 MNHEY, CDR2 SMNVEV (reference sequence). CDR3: CASSLGLASSSYEQYF. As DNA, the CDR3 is TGTGCCAGCAGCCTGGGTCTAGCATCCAGCTCCTACGAGCAGTACTTC.

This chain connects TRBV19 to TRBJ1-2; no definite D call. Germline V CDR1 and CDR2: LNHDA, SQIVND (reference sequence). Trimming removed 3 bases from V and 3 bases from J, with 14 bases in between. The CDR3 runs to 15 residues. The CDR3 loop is CASSIKGRVDYGYTF. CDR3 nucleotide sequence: TGTGCCAGTAGTATTAAAGGGAGGGTCGACTATGGCTACACCTTC.

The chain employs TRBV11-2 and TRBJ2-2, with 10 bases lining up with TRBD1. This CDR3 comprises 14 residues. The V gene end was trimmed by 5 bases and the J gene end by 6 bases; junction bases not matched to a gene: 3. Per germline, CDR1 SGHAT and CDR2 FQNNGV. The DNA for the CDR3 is TGTGCCAGCAGCACCGGGACAGGGGCCGGGGAGCTGTTTTTT. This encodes CASSTGTGAGELFF. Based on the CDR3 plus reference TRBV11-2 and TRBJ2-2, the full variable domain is EAGVAQSPRYKIIEKRQSVAFWCNPISGHATLYWYQQILGQGPKLLIQFQNNGVVDDSQLPKDRFSAERLKGVDSTLKIQPAKLEDSAVYLCASSTGTGAGELFFGEGSRLTVL.

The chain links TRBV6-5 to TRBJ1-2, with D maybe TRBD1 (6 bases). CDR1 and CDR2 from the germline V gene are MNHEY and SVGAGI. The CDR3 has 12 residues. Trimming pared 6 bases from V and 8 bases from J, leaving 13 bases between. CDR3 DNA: TGTGCCAGCAGGCAAAACAGGGCAGGCTACACCTTC. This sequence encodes CASRQNRAGYTF.

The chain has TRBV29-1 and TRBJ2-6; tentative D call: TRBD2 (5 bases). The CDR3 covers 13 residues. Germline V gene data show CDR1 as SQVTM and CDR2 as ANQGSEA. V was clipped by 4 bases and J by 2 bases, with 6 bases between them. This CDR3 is CSVVRAGANVLTF. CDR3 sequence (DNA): TGCAGCGTTGTGAGGGCTGGGGCCAACGTCCTGACTTTC.

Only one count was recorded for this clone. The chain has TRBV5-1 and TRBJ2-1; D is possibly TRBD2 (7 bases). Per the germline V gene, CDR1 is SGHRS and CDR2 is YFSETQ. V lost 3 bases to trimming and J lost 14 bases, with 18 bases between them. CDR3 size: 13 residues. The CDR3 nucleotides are TGCGCCAGCAGCTACGCCGGGGAGGGGGAGGAGTTCTTC. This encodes CASSYAGEGEEFF.

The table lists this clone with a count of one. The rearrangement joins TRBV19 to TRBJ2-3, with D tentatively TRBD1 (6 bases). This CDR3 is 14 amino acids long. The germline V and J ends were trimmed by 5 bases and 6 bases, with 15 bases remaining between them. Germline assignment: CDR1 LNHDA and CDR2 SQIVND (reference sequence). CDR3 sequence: CASSSRTEGDTQYF. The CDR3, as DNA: TGTGCCAGTAGTTCCCGGACAGAGGGTGATACGCAGTATTTT.

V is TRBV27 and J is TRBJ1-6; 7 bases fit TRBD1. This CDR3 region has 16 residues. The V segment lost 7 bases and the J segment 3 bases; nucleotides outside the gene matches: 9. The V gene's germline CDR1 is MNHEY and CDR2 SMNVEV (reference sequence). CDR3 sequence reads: CASTSGQNYYNSPLHF. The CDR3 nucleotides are TGTGCCAGCACCTCGGGACAGAACTACTATAATTCACCCCTCCACTTT.

CDR3 nucleotide sequence: TGTGCCAGCAGCTCTGGCCTCCTAGCGGGACGCTCCTACGAGCAGTACTTC. It codes for CASSSGLLAGRSYEQYF. V is TRBV5-4 and J is TRBJ2-7; 9 bases line up with TRBD2. J was trimmed by 0 bases and V by 3 bases; bases with no gene match: 10. The CDR3 is 17 amino acids. The germline V gene encodes CDR1 SGHNT and CDR2 YYREEE (reference sequence).

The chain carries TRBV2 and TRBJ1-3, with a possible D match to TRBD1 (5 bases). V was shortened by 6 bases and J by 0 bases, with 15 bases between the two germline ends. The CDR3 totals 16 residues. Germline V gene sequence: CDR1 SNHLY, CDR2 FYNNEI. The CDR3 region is CASRQEQTYSGNTIYF. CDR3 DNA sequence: TGTGCCAGCAGACAGGAGCAGACCTACTCTGGAAACACCATATATTTT.

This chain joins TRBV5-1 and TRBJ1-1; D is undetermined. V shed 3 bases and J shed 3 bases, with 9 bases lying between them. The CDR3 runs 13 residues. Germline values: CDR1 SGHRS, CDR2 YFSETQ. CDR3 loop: CASSSEQHTEAFF. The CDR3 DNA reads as TGCGCCAGCAGCTCGGAACAGCACACTGAAGCTTTCTTT.

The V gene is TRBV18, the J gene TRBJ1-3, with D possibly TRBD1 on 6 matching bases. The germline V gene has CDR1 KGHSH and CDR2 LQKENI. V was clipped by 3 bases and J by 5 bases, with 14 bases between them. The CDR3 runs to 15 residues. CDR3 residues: CASSPADSFRNTIYF. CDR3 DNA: TGTGCCAGCTCACCGGCGGACAGCTTCAGAAACACCATATATTTT.

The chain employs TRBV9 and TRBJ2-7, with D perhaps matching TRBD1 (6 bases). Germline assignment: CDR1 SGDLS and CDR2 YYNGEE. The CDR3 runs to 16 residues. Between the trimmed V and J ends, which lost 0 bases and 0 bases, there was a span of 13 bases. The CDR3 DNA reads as TGTGCCAGCAGCGTAGCATCAGGGGCCCGCTCCTACGAGCAGTACTTC. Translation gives CASSVASGARSYEQYF.